In its sample, the clone carrying this TCR beta chain was seen a few times. Its antigen is as yet unknown. The data derive from a study of post-analysis software for immune sequencing data. Study outcomes and limitations: TRBV segments more frequent in patients than in controls numbered several and included TRBV5-6, TRBV5-1 and TRBV20-1. Comparison with controls showed significantly lower normalized Chao1 diversity in multiple sclerosis patients.

Each TCR beta cDNA library carried unique molecular identifiers. T cells numbering roughly 0.85 to 11 million gave rise to roughly 550,000 cDNA molecules. A single record per CDR3 protein comes from TCRdb applying MiXCR to the PCR reads. The sample has hundreds of thousands of distinct CDR3 sequences; 39% are singletons. V dropped 6 bases and J dropped 5; count of bases not matched to a gene: 15. The CDR3 has 17 amino acids. Germline values: CDR1 MNHEY, CDR2 SMNVEV (reference sequence). The sample taken for sequencing was blood. The rearrangement joins TRBV27 to TRBJ2-3; 9 positions match TRBD1. The clonotype originates from a girl aged 2-10 years with multiple sclerosis. DNA of the CDR3: TGTGCCAGCAGCCTGATGAGACCGGGACAGGGTGGAGATACGCAGTATTTT. This codes for CASSLMRPGQGGDTQYF.